This passage covers 26 T cell receptor beta chains from one sample sequenced in a study of cytomegalovirus exposure and HLA in healthy donors. A multiplex PCR was run with 60 Vbeta primers and 13 Jbeta primers. Produced via immunoSEQ multiplex PCR; TCRdb's table is partial and in-frame only. The table includes roughly 180,000 clones, approximately 84% detected once. Input material: PBMCs. The receptors shown here come from a man aged 18 to 29 in good health and CMV-seronegative.

The V call is TRBV7-9, the J call TRBJ2-3, with 8 bases aligning to TRBD1. This CDR3 is built from 16 residues. V gave up 6 bases and J gave up 3 bases; unmatched junction bases: 11. Germline values: CDR1 SEHNR, CDR2 FQNEAQ (reference sequence). Here the CDR3 DNA reads TGTGCCAGCAGGTCATCCGGGACAGGATATACAGATACGCAGTATTTT. As protein: CASRSSGTGYTDTQYF.

The chain carries TRBV6-5 and TRBJ2-5; the match to TRBD2 covers 7 bases. V trimming: 4 bases; J trimming: 5 bases; junction bases outside the gene matches: 7. The length of the CDR3 is 14 residues. The germline gives CDR1 MNHEY, CDR2 SVGAGI. The CDR3 nucleotides read TGTGCCAGCAGTTCCCACGCGGGGGTGGAGACCCAGTACTTC. This gives the protein CASSSHAGVETQYF.

J is TRBJ1-2 and V is TRBV5-6; 8 nucleotides match TRBD1. V lost 2 bases to trimming and J lost 7 bases; unmatched junction nucleotides: 1. This CDR3 comprises 12 residues. CDR1 and CDR2 from the germline V gene are SGHDT and YYEEEE. The CDR3 coding sequence is TGTGCCAGCAGCTTCGGGACAGGTGGCTACACCTTC. This translates into CASSFGTGGYTF.

The genes are TRBV6-4 and TRBJ1-4; weak D call: TRBD1 (6 bases). This CDR3 is 14 amino acids long. Germline V gives CDR1 MRHNA, CDR2 SNTAGT. V shed 8 bases and J shed 5 bases, with 15 bases lying between them. CDR3 region: CASFPGHLNEKLFF. Here the CDR3 DNA reads TGTGCCAGCTTTCCGGGACATTTAAATGAAAAACTGTTTTTT.

V is TRBV15 and J is TRBJ2-1, with D hard to call. Germline assignment: CDR1 LNHNV and CDR2 YYDKDF (reference sequence). The CDR3 is 15 amino acids. V lost 0 bases to trimming and J lost 0 bases, with 6 bases between them. The CDR3 loop reads CATSRDSNSYNEQFF. The CDR3 DNA follows: TGTGCCACCAGCAGAGATTCCAACTCCTACAATGAGCAGTTCTTC.

This sequence joins TRBV11-3 and TRBJ2-7; maybe TRBD2 (5 bases). Germline V gives CDR1 SGHNT, CDR2 YENEEA. The CDR3 is 14 residues long. Trimming took 2 bases from V and 6 from J, leaving 14 bases between them. The DNA for the CDR3 is TGTGCCAGCAGCTTAAGGGAGAGAGTTACCGAGCAGTACTTC. This sequence encodes CASSLRERVTEQYF.

V and J are TRBV7-9 and TRBJ1-1, with D tentatively TRBD1 (6 bases). CDR1 is SEHNR, CDR2 FQNEAQ, per germline (reference sequence). V was cut by 5 bases and J by 8 bases, with 12 bases left in between. The CDR3 runs to 12 residues. CDR3 nucleotide sequence: TGTGCCAGCAGCCGAGGGGGGGAGGAAGCTTTCTTT. Its translation: CASSRGGEEAFF.

The rearrangement links TRBV6-5 to TRBJ1-1; D perhaps matches TRBD1 (6 bases). Germline V gene data show CDR1 as MNHEY and CDR2 as SVGAGI. Trimming stripped 6 bases from V and 5 bases from J, with 19 bases between. The CDR3 is 15 amino acids. CDR3 protein: CASSITSQGTTEAFF. CDR3 DNA sequence: TGTGCCAGCAGCATTACAAGTCAGGGGACGACTGAAGCTTTCTTT.

This chain joins TRBV30 and TRBJ1-2, with 9 positions matching TRBD1. This CDR3 has 13 amino acids. Germline loops: CDR1 GTSNPN, CDR2 SVGIG (reference sequence). The ends lost 7 bases at V and 6 bases at J; junction bases unmatched: 9. As DNA, the CDR3 is TGTGCCTCCCAACCGGGACAGGGACATGGCTACACCTTC. Its protein product is CASQPGQGHGYTF. The entire variable domain, with the rest obtained from reference TRBV30 and TRBJ1-2, is as follows: SQTIHQWPATLVQPVGSPLSLECTVEGTSNPNLYWYRQAAGRGLQLLFYSVGIGQISSEVPQNLSASRPQDRQFILSSKKLLLSDSGFYLCASQPGQGHGYTFGSGTRLTVV.

This chain connects TRBV7-9 to TRBJ2-1; 8 bases line up with TRBD2. Trimming at V came to 5 bases and at J to 7 bases, leaving 10 bases not matched to a gene. In germline, CDR1 is SEHNR, CDR2 FQNEAQ (reference sequence). This CDR3 has 15 amino acids. The CDR3 reads CASSEGLAGINEQFF. The DNA of the CDR3 is TGTGCCAGCAGCGAAGGACTAGCTGGCATTAATGAGCAGTTCTTC.

The gene calls are TRBV7-9 and TRBJ2-1; TRBD1 is a possible D gene (6 bases). The CDR3 sequence is 15 residues long. Germline V gene sequence: CDR1 SEHNR, CDR2 FQNEAQ (reference sequence). V lost 1 base and J lost 8, with 15 bases in between. CDR3 in amino acids: CASSLDPGAGDEQFF. The CDR3 DNA follows: TGTGCCAGCAGCTTAGACCCAGGGGCCGGGGATGAGCAGTTCTTC.

The DNA of the CDR3 is TGTGCCTGGATCCCAGGGCGTCATTCCGAGCAGTACTTC. This translates into CAWIPGRHSEQYF. The genes are TRBV30 and TRBJ2-7, with D possibly TRBD1 on 5 matching bases. The CDR3 consists of 13 residues. The germline gives CDR1 GTSNPN, CDR2 SVGIG (reference sequence). V lost 4 bases and J lost 6, with 16 bases in between.

V and J are TRBV30 and TRBJ2-3; the D gene is possibly TRBD1 (5 bases). Trimming pared 8 bases from V and 2 bases from J, leaving 14 bases between. Germline V gene data show CDR1 as GTSNPN and CDR2 as SVGIG (reference sequence). This CDR3 has 13 amino acids. The CDR3 loop reads CAGHLPLTDTQYF. The CDR3 nucleotides are TGTGCCGGACACCTTCCTCTCACAGATACGCAGTATTTT.

This chain links TRBV7-2 with TRBJ2-5; 11 nucleotides align to TRBD2. The CDR3 has 16 residues. The V gene end was trimmed by 1 base and the J gene end by 2 bases; junction bases not matched to a gene: 3. CDR1 SGHTA and CDR2 FQGNSA come from the germline V gene. The CDR3 here is CASSLGSSGGQETQYF. The CDR3 DNA is TGTGCCAGCAGCTTAGGGTCTAGCGGGGGGCAAGAGACCCAGTACTTC.

This rearrangement joins TRBV19 to TRBJ2-1; perhaps TRBD1 as D (6 bases). CDR3 length equals 15 residues. Deletions cut 7 bases from V and 4 bases from J, with 17 bases between. CDR1 is LNHDA, CDR2 SQIVND, per germline (reference sequence). The CDR3 nucleotides are TGTGCCAGTAATCGACCGGGACAAATTTACAATGAGCAGTTCTTC. Encoded protein: CASNRPGQIYNEQFF. Full variable domain (remainder filled in from reference TRBV19 and TRBJ2-1): DGGITQSPKYLFRKEGQNVTLSCEQNLNHDAMYWYRQDPGQGLRLIYYSQIVNDFQKGDIAEGYSVSREKKESFPLTVTSAQKNPTAFYLCASNRPGQIYNEQFFGPGTRLTVL.

The chain has TRBV5-4 and TRBJ1-1; perhaps TRBD1 as D (6 bases). The CDR3 length is 14 residues. V was clipped by 0 bases and J by 7 bases, with 13 bases between them. The germline CDR1 and CDR2 sequences are SGHNT and YYREEE (reference sequence). The CDR3 sequence is CASSLGGHGGEAFF. The CDR3 coding sequence is TGTGCCAGCAGCTTGGGGGGACACGGAGGTGAAGCTTTCTTT.

The V gene is TRBV7-9, the J gene TRBJ2-4, with D maybe TRBD1 (6 bases). This CDR3 spans 17 amino acids. The V and J ends lost 5 bases and 0 bases respectively, with 17 bases between them. Germline-derived CDR1 and CDR2 are SEHNR and FQNEAQ (reference sequence). CDR3 protein: CASSRSNGQLAKNIQYF. In nucleotides, the CDR3 is TGTGCCAGCAGCAGGTCGAATGGACAGCTAGCCAAAAACATTCAGTACTTC.

The genes are TRBV9 and TRBJ2-7; 8 bases are shared with TRBD2. Trimming at V came to 0 bases and at J to 2 bases, leaving 4 bases not matched to a gene. This CDR3 contains 15 residues. The V gene's germline CDR1 is SGDLS and CDR2 YYNGEE. CDR3 loop: CASSVGLAGPYEQYF. DNA for the CDR3: TGTGCCAGCAGCGTAGGGCTAGCGGGTCCCTACGAGCAGTACTTC.

The rearrangement links TRBV29-1 to TRBJ1-1; D remains ambiguous. The length of the CDR3 is 12 residues. Germline V gives CDR1 SQVTM, CDR2 ANQGSEA. The V end was cut by 4 bases, the J end by 6 bases, with 12 bases between. CDR3 in amino acids: CSVARSLSEAFF. The CDR3 DNA follows: TGCAGCGTTGCTAGGTCGCTGTCTGAAGCTTTCTTT.

This rearrangement joins TRBV6-6 to TRBJ1-1, with 9 bases that match TRBD1. CDR1 is MNHNY and CDR2 is SVGAGI in the germline V gene (reference sequence). The CDR3 is 16 amino acids. The V gene end was trimmed by 7 bases and the J gene end by 0 bases; junction bases not matched to a gene: 9. CDR3: CASTESWDRVNTEAFF. The CDR3 nucleotides are TGTGCCAGCACCGAAAGCTGGGACAGGGTGAACACTGAAGCTTTCTTT.

The chain links TRBV6-5 to TRBJ1-1; maybe TRBD1 (6 bases). This CDR3 spans 15 amino acids. Germline CDR1 is MNHEY and CDR2 is SVGAGI. The V and J ends lost 0 bases and 3 bases respectively, with 11 bases between them. The CDR3 coding sequence is TGTGCCAGCAGTTACTCGAAATGGGGGCACACTGAAGCTTTCTTT. Protein product: CASSYSKWGHTEAFF.

The rearrangement links TRBV6-1 to TRBJ2-7, with 9 bases that match TRBD2. Germline lookup yields CDR1 MNHNS and CDR2 SASEGT. The trim removed 6 bases at V and 4 bases at J, leaving 10 bases unmatched. The CDR3 spans 15 residues. The CDR3 here is CASRGPGGGAYEQYF. The CDR3 DNA reads as TGTGCCAGCAGGGGCCCGGGCGGGGGGGCGTACGAGCAGTACTTC.

The chain joins TRBV7-9 to TRBJ2-7, with D perhaps matching TRBD1 (6 bases). This CDR3 comprises 13 residues. Looked up from germline, CDR1 is SEHNR and CDR2 is FQNEAQ (reference sequence). V lost 5 bases and J lost 2, with 10 bases in between. The CDR3 is CASSADRTYEQYF. The CDR3, as DNA: TGTGCCAGCAGCGCAGACAGGACCTACGAGCAGTACTTC.

This clone has a single count. V gene TRBV6-1 combines with J gene TRBJ2-5, with a tentative D call TRBD1 (6 bases). With the DNA end fitting TRBJ2-7 better, the J assignment may be wrong. Germline lookup yields CDR1 MNHNS and CDR2 SASEGT. The CDR3 is 15 residues long. For the CDR3, the DNA is TGTGCCAGCAGGGACCTCAGGGGTGGGGATTACGAGCAGTACTTC. This gives the protein CASRDLRGGDYEQYF.

The chain's CDR3 is CAYSSGGSQETQYF. The CDR3 bases are TGTGCCTACTCTAGCGGGGGGTCTCAAGAGACCCAGTACTTC. The chain recombines TRBV7-2 with TRBJ2-5; 11 bases are a match to TRBD2. The germline V gene encodes CDR1 SGHTA and CDR2 FQGNSA. V was clipped by 11 bases and J by 2 bases; unmatched bases: 7. The CDR3 covers 14 residues. The full variable domain, its missing parts supplied by reference TRBV7-2 and TRBJ2-5, is GAGVSQSPSNKVTEKGKDVELRCDPISGHTALYWYRQSLGQGLEFLIYFQGNSAPDKSGLPSDRFSAERTGGSVSTLTIQRTQQEDSAVYLCAYSSGGSQETQYFGPGTRLLVL.

This clone was observed a single time. This chain uses TRBV19 with TRBJ2-3; 7 bases fit TRBD1. The CDR3 is 15 amino acids. Losses at the gene ends were 6 bases for V and 1 base for J; bases not matched to a gene: 7. The germline gives CDR1 LNHDA, CDR2 SQIVND (reference sequence). CDR3 region: CASRPRDRGTDTQYF. CDR3 nucleotides: TGTGCCAGTAGGCCCCGCGACAGGGGCACAGATACGCAGTATTTT.